Sequencing of this T cell receptor (beta chain) was carried out in a study of blood T cells in healthy people across ages. Study conclusions and caveats: Older individuals had lower TCR beta diversity per million T cells (the decline was roughly linear).

A J-beta primer mix and a sample-barcoded 5' primer were used in a second PCR of about 7 to 12 cycles. TCRdb independently ran MiXCR on the 5' RACE reads; one entry per CDR3 protein. The table has about 1,800,000 distinct CDR3 sequences, 28% seen once. With regard to this clonotype: Its antigen is unknown.

The CDR3 has 15 residues. V was cut by 0 bases and J by 4 bases, with 12 bases left in between. Per the germline V gene, CDR1 is MGHRA and CDR2 is YSYEKL. The sample consisted of blood. This TCR was recovered from a woman in her thirties in good health. The chain recombines TRBV4-1 with TRBJ1-2; a weak D match, TRBD1 (5 bases). CDR3 in DNA: TGCGCCAGCAGCCAAGATCGGGGGGATTTCTATGGCTACACCTTC. It encodes CASSQDRGDFYGYTF.